The 24 T cell receptor beta chains listed next were all sequenced from one sample in a study of identifying expanded T cells in peripheral blood. Assay used: immunoSEQ multiplex PCR; TCRdb lists only in-frame clones, some missing. The sample lists under 95,000 clones, about 89% occurring once. The sequenced sample consisted of blood. Receptors were obtained from a person aged 18 to 75 in good health.

The V gene is TRBV2, the J gene TRBJ1-5; 9 nucleotides align to TRBD1. CDR1 SNHLY and CDR2 FYNNEI come from the germline V gene. The V segment lost 6 bases and the J segment 6 bases; nucleotides outside the gene matches: 9. This CDR3 is 15 amino acids long. The CDR3 nucleotides are TGTGCCAGCAGGCTATGGGGACAGGGTGGTCAGCCCCAGCATTTT. It encodes CASRLWGQGGQPQHF.

CDR3 in DNA: TGTGCCAGCTATGGGCCCAATGAGCAGTTCTTC. Amino acid sequence: CASYGPNEQFF. This chain links TRBV2 with TRBJ2-1; D is unclear. CDR3 length equals 11 residues. Germline V lookup: CDR1 SNHLY, CDR2 FYNNEI. V was pared by 8 bases and J by 6 bases, with 8 bases between.

The chain links TRBV7-8 to TRBJ1-4; the D gene is possibly TRBD1 (5 bases). The length of the CDR3 is 15 residues. Germline V gene lookup returns CDR1 SGHVS and CDR2 FQNEAQ. V lost 0 bases and J lost 8, with 13 bases in between. The CDR3 coding sequence is TGTGCCAGCAGCTTAGCTTCCGGGGCGGACGAAAAACTGTTTTTT. Its protein is CASSLASGADEKLFF. Looking up the rest from reference TRBV7-8 and TRBJ1-4 gives the full variable domain: GAGVSQSPRYKVAKRGQDVALRCDPISGHVSLFWYQQALGQGPEFLTYFQNEAQLDKSGLPSDRFFAERPEGSVSTLKIQRTQQEDSAVYLCASSLASGADEKLFFGSGTQLSVL.

This clone showed up just once. The CDR3 region has the DNA TGTGCCTGGAGGGTCATTGAGACCCAGTACTTC. This gives the protein CAWRVIETQYF. The chain carries TRBV30 and TRBJ2-5, with D hard to call. In germline, CDR1 is GTSNPN, CDR2 SVGIG (reference sequence). The CDR3 runs 11 residues. Trimming removed 3 bases at V and 5 bases at J, with 7 bases between.

The CDR3 here is CASSLVLSVQETQYF. CDR3 coding DNA: TGTGCCAGCAGCTTAGTATTGTCAGTCCAAGAGACCCAGTACTTC. V is TRBV11-2 and J is TRBJ2-5; D call uncertain. The CDR3 has 15 amino acids. V was cut by 1 base and J by 1 base, with 10 bases left in between. Germline CDR1 is SGHAT and CDR2 is FQNNGV.

The V and J genes are TRBV7-2 and TRBJ1-4; no clear D. The CDR3 runs to 13 residues. CDR1 and CDR2 (germline): SGHTA, FQGNSA. V lost 1 base and J 13 bases, leaving 13 bases between the germline ends. This chain's CDR3 is CASSLGPNRGLFF. The CDR3 DNA sequence: TGTGCCAGCAGCTTAGGGCCAAACCGAGGACTGTTTTTT. Complete variable domain (other parts from reference TRBV7-2 and TRBJ1-4): GAGVSQSPSNKVTEKGKDVELRCDPISGHTALYWYRQSLGQGLEFLIYFQGNSAPDKSGLPSDRFSAERTGGSVSTLTIQRTQQEDSAVYLCASSLGPNRGLFFGSGTQLSVL.

Details on this clone: A far larger clone differs by one base, so this is likely a read error. The chain employs TRBV10-3 and TRBJ2-6; no reliable D call. The CDR3 has 14 amino acids. The V end lost 3 bases, the J end lost 0 bases, and 3 bases lay between the germline ends. CDR1 ENHRY and CDR2 SYGVKD come from the germline V gene. CDR3 DNA sequence: TGTGCCATCAGTGACAGCTCTGGGGCCAACGTCCTGACTTTC. Amino acids: CAISDSSGANVLTF.

This clone was counted once. The rearrangement uses TRBV5-1 and TRBJ1-4; the D gene is possibly TRBD1 (6 bases). The germline gives CDR1 SGHRS, CDR2 YFSETQ. V was pared by 3 bases and J by 0 bases, with 12 bases between. CDR3 length: 16 residues. The CDR3 protein is CASSWDKVATNEKLFF. The CDR3 DNA is TGCGCCAGCAGCTGGGACAAAGTTGCAACTAATGAAAAACTGTTTTTT.

CDR3 nucleotide sequence: TGTGCCATCAGTGAGAAGACAGGGAGAGATGAAAAACTGTTTTTT. Residues: CAISEKTGRDEKLFF. The V and J genes are TRBV10-3 and TRBJ1-4; TRBD1 matches at 7 bases. The V and J ends lost 2 bases and 6 bases, in that order; junction bases with no gene match: 6. The CDR3 runs to 15 residues. Looked up from germline, CDR1 is ENHRY and CDR2 is SYGVKD.

The chain links TRBV5-4 to TRBJ2-5; 10 bases align to TRBD2. V shed 2 bases, J shed 3 bases, and the junction held 7 bases outside the gene matches. The CDR3 is 16 residues long. Per the germline V gene, CDR1 is SGHNT and CDR2 is YYREEE (reference sequence). CDR3 DNA sequence: TGTGCCAGCAGCTTCAGCGGGAGGGCCTCAAAAGAGACCCAGTACTTC. As protein: CASSFSGRASKETQYF.

The CDR3 nucleotides read TGTGCCAGCAGCGACCGGAAAAGCACAGATACGCAGTATTTT. This gives the protein CASSDRKSTDTQYF. The V and J genes are TRBV9 and TRBJ2-3; no clear D. The CDR3 loop spans 14 amino acids. V lost 3 bases and J 0 bases, leaving 8 bases between the germline ends. CDR1 and CDR2 (germline): SGDLS, YYNGEE.

The genes are TRBV13 and TRBJ2-7; D is unresolved. Germline V gene sequence: CDR1 PRHDT, CDR2 FYEKMQ (reference sequence). The length of the CDR3 is 15 residues. V was clipped by 4 bases and J by 2 bases, with 15 bases between them. In DNA form, the CDR3 reads TGTGCCAGCAGCTCCAGACATGTACGACCCTACGAGCAGTACTTC. It translates to CASSSRHVRPYEQYF.

This chain links TRBV4-2 with TRBJ1-1, with 8 bases fitting TRBD1. This CDR3 has 14 amino acids. V was pared by 6 bases and J by 4 bases, with 7 bases of the junction left unmatched. Germline-derived CDR1 and CDR2 are LGHNA and YNFKEQ. Here the CDR3 reads CASRTGASGTEAFF. In DNA form, the CDR3 reads TGTGCCAGCAGGACAGGGGCCTCGGGCACTGAAGCTTTCTTT.

This clone was observed a handful of times. The gene calls are TRBV4-1 and TRBJ2-1; 12 bases align to TRBD2. The CDR3 contains 16 residues. The germline CDR1 and CDR2 sequences are MGHRA and YSYEKL. With 3 bases clipped from V and 10 bases from J, the junction kept 10 bases outside the gene matches. The CDR3 sequence is CASSQRLAGDLAEQFF. CDR3 nucleotides: TGCGCCAGCAGCCAGCGACTAGCGGGAGATTTGGCGGAGCAGTTCTTC.

The rearrangement joins TRBV6-6 to TRBJ2-6; D gene ambiguous. This CDR3 spans 15 amino acids. Deletions cut 2 bases from V and 0 bases from J, with 5 bases between. From germline, CDR1 is MNHNY and CDR2 SVGAGI (reference sequence). The CDR3 DNA reads TGTGCCAGCAGTTACGTGGTCTCTGGGGCCAACGTCCTGACTTTC. It yields the protein CASSYVVSGANVLTF.

The chain has TRBV9 and TRBJ2-3, with TRBD2 matching 8 bases. The V and J ends lost 4 bases and 9 bases, in that order; junction bases with no gene match: 19. The CDR3 extends over 17 amino acids. Per the germline V gene, CDR1 is SGDLS and CDR2 is YYNGEE. DNA of the CDR3: TGTGCCAGCAGCCCCCCACCGGGACTAGTTGGGGGGGGAACGCAGTATTTT. Amino acid sequence: CASSPPPGLVGGGTQYF.

The chain links TRBV6-6 to TRBJ1-1; D unresolved. CDR1 and CDR2 from the germline V gene are MNHNY and SVGAGI (reference sequence). Deletions cut 2 bases from V and 2 bases from J, with 6 bases between. The CDR3 has 13 residues. The CDR3 reads CASSYRTNTEAFF. The DNA of the CDR3 is TGTGCCAGCAGTTACAGAACAAACACTGAAGCTTTCTTT.

This rearrangement joins TRBV6-5 to TRBJ1-1; D gene uncertain. The CDR3 is made up of 13 amino acids. Per the germline V gene, CDR1 is MNHEY and CDR2 is SVGAGI. V gave up 6 bases and J gave up 8 bases, with 16 bases separating them. CDR3 sequence (DNA): TGTGCCAGCAGCCTATCCAATTCGCCAGAAGCTTTCTTT. Protein product: CASSLSNSPEAFF.

This sequence joins TRBV5-1 and TRBJ2-7, with D maybe TRBD1 (5 bases). The CDR3 has 14 amino acids. With 4 bases removed from V and 2 bases from J, the gap between germline ends came to 13 bases. Germline-derived CDR1 and CDR2 are SGHRS and YFSETQ. CDR3 DNA sequence: TGCGCCAGCAGCAATACAGGTTTAACCTACGAGCAGTACTTC. Amino acids: CASSNTGLTYEQYF.

V gene TRBV5-1 combines with J gene TRBJ2-3; TRBD1 is a possible D gene (6 bases). The CDR3 is made up of 14 amino acids. With 1 base removed from V and 6 bases from J, the gap between germline ends came to 12 bases. CDR1 SGHRS and CDR2 YFSETQ come from the germline V gene. The CDR3 loop reads CASSLTGPVDTQYF. The CDR3 nucleotides read TGCGCCAGCAGCTTGACAGGGCCCGTGGATACGCAGTATTTT.

The chain uses TRBV16 and TRBJ1-1, with D possibly matching TRBD1 (6 bases). Per the germline V gene, CDR1 is KGHSY and CDR2 is FQNENV. The V end lost 0 bases, the J end lost 1 base, and 12 bases lay between the germline ends. CDR3 length: 16 residues. CDR3 amino acids: CASSQSRGGANTEAFF. For the CDR3, the DNA is TGTGCCAGCAGCCAATCGAGGGGGGGCGCGAACACTGAAGCTTTCTTT.

The chain joins TRBV11-2 to TRBJ2-1; the D gene is possibly TRBD1 (6 bases). Germline V lookup: CDR1 SGHAT, CDR2 FQNNGV. V lost 0 bases to trimming and J lost 8 bases, with 20 bases between them. The CDR3 loop spans 17 amino acids. Here the CDR3 reads CASSLDRGTGPLDEQFF. For the CDR3, the DNA is TGTGCCAGCAGCTTAGATAGGGGAACAGGGCCCCTCGATGAGCAGTTCTTC.

The rearrangement links TRBV19 to TRBJ2-7, with 11 bases fitting TRBD2. V lost 7 bases, J lost 4 bases, and 3 bases stayed unmatched. Germline loops: CDR1 LNHDA, CDR2 SQIVND (reference sequence). The length of the CDR3 is 13 residues. The CDR3 coding sequence is TGTGCCAGTAAGGCTAGCGGGAGGTACGAGCAGTACTTC. Translation gives CASKASGRYEQYF.

The chain joins TRBV29-1 to TRBJ2-5, with a tentative D call TRBD1 (5 bases). Trimming took off 8 bases at V and 1 base at J, with 17 bases between the two ends. This CDR3 contains 14 residues. The germline gives CDR1 SQVTM, CDR2 ANQGSEA. The CDR3 loop is CSISLSGIQETQYF. The CDR3 bases are TGCAGCATTTCGCTTTCAGGGATCCAAGAGACCCAGTACTTC.